A single sample gave rise to the 19 T cell receptor beta chains below, sequenced in a study of CD8+ T cells in alopecia areata. Once RNA had been extracted, it was reverse transcribed into cDNA to act as the sequencing template. Sequenced by immunoSEQ multiplex PCR; TCRdb stores in-frame clones only, minus some. The repertoire holds about 190,000 clones, with 60% to 70% as singletons. Treatment denoted: oral pan-JAK inhibitor, 5-10 mg twice daily. Sample: CD4+ T cells sorted from blood, taken at week 4, from a patient treated with tofacitinib. These receptors came from a human donor with alopecia areata.

The rearrangement joins TRBV15 to TRBJ2-1, with D perhaps matching TRBD1 (5 bases). This CDR3 has 15 residues. Germline V gene lookup returns CDR1 LNHNV and CDR2 YYDKDF (reference sequence). The V end was cut by 0 bases, the J end by 8 bases, with 14 bases between. CDR3: CATSRDLGAVDEQFF. CDR3 nucleotide sequence: TGTGCCACCAGCAGAGATTTAGGGGCCGTGGATGAGCAGTTCTTC.

This chain uses TRBV7-9 with TRBJ2-5; 7 nucleotides line up with TRBD2. Unmatched junction bases numbered 3, after V lost 2 bases and J lost 3 bases. This CDR3 comprises 14 residues. Germline CDR1 reads SEHNR; CDR2 reads FQNEAQ (reference sequence). The DNA for the CDR3 is TGTGCCAGCAGCTTACCCGGGACTAAAGAGACCCAGTACTTC. This encodes CASSLPGTKETQYF.

The rearrangement uses TRBV29-1 and TRBJ2-2; 8 nucleotides agree with TRBD1. The CDR3 spans 13 residues. The germline V gene encodes CDR1 SQVTM and CDR2 ANQGSEA. V shed 6 bases and J 6 bases; nucleotides not matched to a gene: 6. In DNA, the CDR3 is TGCAGCGTCAAGGACAGGGTGTCCGGGGAGCTGTTTTTT. This codes for CSVKDRVSGELFF.

The J gene is TRBJ2-5, the V gene TRBV6-6; 10 nucleotides match TRBD2. V lost 6 bases and J lost 3; bases outside the gene matches: 10. CDR3 length equals 16 residues. Germline V lookup: CDR1 MNHNY, CDR2 SVGAGI (reference sequence). As DNA, the CDR3 is TGTGCCAGCAGCGCTGCGCCGGGACTAGCGAAAGAGACCCAGTACTTC. It specifies CASSAAPGLAKETQYF.

The V gene is TRBV29-1, the J gene TRBJ1-5; TRBD1 matches at 10 bases. V lost 2 bases to trimming and J lost 6 bases; unmatched junction nucleotides: 7. The CDR3 is made up of 15 amino acids. The V gene's germline CDR1 is SQVTM and CDR2 ANQGSEA. CDR3 loop: CSVERPGQGFQPQHF. CDR3 DNA: TGCAGCGTTGAAAGGCCGGGACAGGGGTTTCAGCCCCAGCATTTT.

The V and J genes are TRBV6-1 and TRBJ1-5; D is unclear. Germline lookup yields CDR1 MNHNS and CDR2 SASEGT. V was pared by 6 bases and J by 5 bases, with 14 bases between. The CDR3 has 14 residues. The DNA for the CDR3 is TGTGCCAGCAGCAAAGATCGTGGTCATCAGCCCCAGCATTTT. Protein sequence: CASSKDRGHQPQHF.

The rearrangement joins TRBV29-1 to TRBJ2-2, with 7 bases matching TRBD1. V lost 7 bases to trimming and J lost 7 bases; unmatched junction nucleotides: 9. There are 13 residues in the CDR3. Germline V gives CDR1 SQVTM, CDR2 ANQGSEA. CDR3 sequence: CSALPQGVGELFF. DNA of the CDR3: TGCAGCGCCCTACCCCAGGGGGTCGGGGAGCTGTTTTTT.

This clone was recorded at least ten times. V and J are TRBV10-3 and TRBJ2-7, with D maybe TRBD2 (6 bases). The CDR3 sequence is 14 residues long. In germline, CDR1 is ENHRY, CDR2 SYGVKD. V lost 10 bases, J lost 0 bases, and 16 bases lay in between. The DNA for the CDR3 is TGTGCCACAGGGAGGACGGAATACTCCTACGAGCAGTACTTC. Translation: CATGRTEYSYEQYF.

This clone occurred once. This chain uses TRBV29-1 with TRBJ2-2; no clear D gene. The CDR3 totals 13 residues. The V end lost 7 bases, the J end lost 7 bases, and 16 bases lay between the germline ends. Germline CDR1 and CDR2: SQVTM and ANQGSEA. The CDR3 DNA reads as TGCAGCGCATCCCGGGCCCTGGGCGGGGAGCTGTTTTTT. The encoded protein is CSASRALGGELFF.

V usage is TRBV6-6 and J usage is TRBJ2-7, with D tentatively TRBD2 (6 bases). Germline V gives CDR1 MNHNY, CDR2 SVGAGI (reference sequence). CDR3 length: 12 residues. V was pared by 6 bases and J by 5 bases, with 11 bases between. This CDR3 reads CASRGGDHEQYF. DNA of the CDR3: TGTGCCAGCAGAGGAGGGGACCACGAGCAGTACTTC.

Remarks on this clone: The same CDR3 arises from other DNA sequences in this sample as well. The chain carries TRBV4-1 and TRBJ2-1; 10 bases map to TRBD2. The CDR3 contains 16 residues. CDR1 is MGHRA and CDR2 is YSYEKL in the germline V gene. The ends lost 1 base at V and 3 bases at J; junction bases unmatched: 3. CDR3 amino acids: CASSQALAGVYNEQFF. The DNA for the CDR3 is TGCGCCAGCAGCCAAGCTCTAGCGGGAGTCTACAATGAGCAGTTCTTC.

The chain links TRBV23-1 to TRBJ2-7; the D is unclear. TRBV23-1 is an ORF, and what it does is uncertain. Trimming shortened V by 4 bases and J by 3 bases, and 7 bases separated the two germline ends. The CDR3 loop spans 12 amino acids. The DNA of the CDR3 is TGCGCCAGCAGTCCAAGCCGCTACGAGCAGTACTTC. It yields the protein CASSPSRYEQYF.

As DNA, the CDR3 is TGTGCCAGCAGCTTCTCTCGGACCACTGAAGCTTTCTTT. It is translated as CASSFSRTTEAFF. The rearrangement joins TRBV7-2 to TRBJ1-1, with unresolved D. The germline V gene has CDR1 SGHTA and CDR2 FQGNSA. The CDR3 totals 13 residues. V shed 3 bases and J shed 4 bases, with 9 bases lying between them.

This chain joins TRBV30 and TRBJ2-7; TRBD2 agrees at 10 bases. The CDR3 consists of 15 residues. The trim removed 5 bases at V and 3 bases at J, leaving 10 bases unmatched. Germline-derived CDR1 and CDR2 are GTSNPN and SVGIG (reference sequence). The CDR3 sequence is CAWQTQGLADYEQYF. The CDR3 DNA is TGTGCCTGGCAAACCCAAGGACTAGCGGACTACGAGCAGTACTTC.

CDR3 amino acids: CASSFSQLQETQYF. Here the CDR3 DNA reads TGTGCCAGCAGTTTTAGTCAATTACAAGAGACCCAGTACTTC. The chain carries TRBV28 and TRBJ2-5; D is ambiguous. The CDR3 has 14 amino acids. The V and J ends lost 3 bases and 2 bases respectively, with 10 bases between them. CDR1 MDHEN and CDR2 SYDVKM come from the germline V gene.

This chain joins TRBV5-1 and TRBJ2-7; D unclear. The CDR3 is 14 amino acids. Per germline, CDR1 SGHRS and CDR2 YFSETQ. Trimming cost V 0 bases and J 2 bases, with 9 bases left between them. The CDR3, as DNA: TGCGCCAGCAGCTTGGTTGCAGTCACCTACGAGCAGTACTTC. It yields the protein CASSLVAVTYEQYF.

The table lists this clone with a few counts. This chain uses TRBV6-5 with TRBJ2-1; D remains unclear. Germline CDR1 is MNHEY and CDR2 is SVGAGI. The CDR3 length is 15 residues. The V end was cut by 6 bases, the J end by 0 bases, with 12 bases between. The CDR3 spells CASRTGWSSYNEQFF. Here the CDR3 DNA reads TGTGCCAGCAGGACCGGCTGGAGCTCCTACAATGAGCAGTTCTTC.

The J gene is TRBJ2-3, the V gene TRBV5-1; no clear D gene. The germline CDR1 and CDR2 sequences are SGHRS and YFSETQ. V shed 0 bases and J shed 0 bases, with 5 bases lying between them. The CDR3 consists of 14 residues. The CDR3 DNA sequence: TGCGCCAGCAGCTTGGATAGAAGCACAGATACGCAGTATTTT. It specifies CASSLDRSTDTQYF.

The V call is TRBV30, the J call TRBJ2-5, with 9 positions matching TRBD1. CDR1 is GTSNPN and CDR2 is SVGIG in the germline V gene (reference sequence). The CDR3 extends over 15 amino acids. V lost 4 bases and J lost 5; bases outside the gene matches: 11. The chain's CDR3 is CAWNKKQGALETQYF. CDR3 bases: TGTGCCTGGAACAAGAAACAGGGGGCTTTGGAGACCCAGTACTTC.